This T cell receptor beta chain was recorded in a study of T-cell reconstitution after alpha-beta-depleted transplantation in children. This clonotype was counted many times. The CDR3 totals 13 residues. V shed 2 bases and J shed 5 bases, with 9 bases lying between them. The authors prepared the TCRbeta library with unique molecular identifiers. TCRdb called the PCR reads again in MiXCR, with one record for every CDR3 protein. The table lists roughly 180,000 distinct CDR3 sequences, roughly 15% of them singletons, with 13% in the top ten. Sequenced here: PBMCs from the stem cell graft donor, sampled from the stem cell graft. This sequence was found in a human donor who donated a stem cell graft to a child with acute lymphoblastic leukemia. The rearrangement links TRBV12-3 or TRBV12-4 to TRBJ1-1; D is uncertain. The CDR3 is CASSLSLGTEAFF. The CDR3, as DNA: TGTGCCAGCAGTTTATCCCTCGGGACTGAAGCTTTCTTT.